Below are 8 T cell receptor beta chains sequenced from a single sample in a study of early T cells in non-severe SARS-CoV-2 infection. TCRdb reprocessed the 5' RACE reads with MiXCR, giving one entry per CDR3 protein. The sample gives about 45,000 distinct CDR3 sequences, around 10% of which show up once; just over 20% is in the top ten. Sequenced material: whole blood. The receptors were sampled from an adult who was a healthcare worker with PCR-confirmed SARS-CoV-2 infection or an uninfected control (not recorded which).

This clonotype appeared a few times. CDR3 sequence reads: CASSSLGGSWDEQYF. The CDR3 DNA is TGTGCCAGCAGTTCCCTGGGAGGGTCATGGGACGAGCAGTACTTC. The gene calls are TRBV12-3 or TRBV12-4 and TRBJ2-7, with 7 bases aligning to TRBD2. The CDR3 has 15 amino acids. V was clipped by 4 bases and J by 5 bases; unmatched bases: 11.

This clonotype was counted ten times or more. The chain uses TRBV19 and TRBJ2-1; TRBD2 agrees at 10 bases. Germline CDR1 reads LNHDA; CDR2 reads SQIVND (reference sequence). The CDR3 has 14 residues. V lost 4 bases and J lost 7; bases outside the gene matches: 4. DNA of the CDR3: TGTGCCAGTAGTAGGGATAGCGGGAGGAATGAGCAGTTCTTC. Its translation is CASSRDSGRNEQFF.

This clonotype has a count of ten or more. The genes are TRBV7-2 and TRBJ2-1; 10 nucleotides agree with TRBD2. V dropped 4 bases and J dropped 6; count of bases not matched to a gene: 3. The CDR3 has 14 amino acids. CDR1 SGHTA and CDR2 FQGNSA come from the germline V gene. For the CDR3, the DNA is TGTGCCAGCAGCTCAGCTAGCGGGAGCAATGAGCAGTTCTTC. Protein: CASSSASGSNEQFF.

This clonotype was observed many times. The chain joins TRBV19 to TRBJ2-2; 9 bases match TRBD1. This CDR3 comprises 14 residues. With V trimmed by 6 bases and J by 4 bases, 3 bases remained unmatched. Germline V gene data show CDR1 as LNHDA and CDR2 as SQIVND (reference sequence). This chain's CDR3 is CASRRGQGTGELFF. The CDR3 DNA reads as TGTGCCAGTAGACGGGGACAGGGCACCGGGGAGCTGTTTTTT.

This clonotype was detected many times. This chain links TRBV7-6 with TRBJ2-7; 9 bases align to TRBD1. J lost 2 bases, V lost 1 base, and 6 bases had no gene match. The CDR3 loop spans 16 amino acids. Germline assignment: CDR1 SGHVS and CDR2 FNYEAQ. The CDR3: CASSLGPGQGTYEQYF. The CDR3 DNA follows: TGTGCCAGCAGCTTAGGCCCGGGACAGGGCACCTACGAGCAGTACTTC. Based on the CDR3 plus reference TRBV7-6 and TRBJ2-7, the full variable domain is GAGVSQSPRYKVTKRGQDVALRCDPISGHVSLYWYRQALGQGPEFLTYFNYEAQQDKSGLPNDRFSAERPEGSISTLTIQRTEQRDSAMYRCASSLGPGQGTYEQYFGPGTRLTVT.

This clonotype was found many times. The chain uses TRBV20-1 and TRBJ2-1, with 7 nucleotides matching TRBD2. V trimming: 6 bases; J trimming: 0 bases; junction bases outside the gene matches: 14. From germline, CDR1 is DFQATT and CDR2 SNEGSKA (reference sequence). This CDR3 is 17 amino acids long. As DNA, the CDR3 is TGCAGTGCCTCCCGTCGGGGACTACTAAGCTCCTACAATGAGCAGTTCTTC. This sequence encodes CSASRRGLLSSYNEQFF.

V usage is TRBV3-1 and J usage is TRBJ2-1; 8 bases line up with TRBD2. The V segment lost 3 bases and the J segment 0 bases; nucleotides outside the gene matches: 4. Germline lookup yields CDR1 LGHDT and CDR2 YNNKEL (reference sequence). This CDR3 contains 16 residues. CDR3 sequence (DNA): TGTGCCAGCAGCCACCCGGGACTAGGCTCCTACAATGAGCAGTTCTTC. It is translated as CASSHPGLGSYNEQFF.

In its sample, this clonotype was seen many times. The CDR3 loop is CSASRKNSGANVLTF. The CDR3 DNA follows: TGCAGTGCTAGTCGGAAAAACTCTGGGGCCAACGTCCTGACTTTC. The gene calls are TRBV20-1 and TRBJ2-6; D unclear. CDR1 and CDR2 (germline): DFQATT, SNEGSKA (reference sequence). Deletions cut 3 bases from V and 0 bases from J, with 9 bases between. CDR3 size: 15 residues.